The clone carrying this TCR beta chain has a handful of counts. Antigen unknown. The lymph nodes were axillary draining lymph nodes from breast cancer patients. The ends were cut back, 8 bases at V and 6 bases at J, with 17 bases in the middle. This CDR3 region has 14 residues. CDR1 MDHEN and CDR2 SYDVKM come from the germline V gene. TCRdb passed the multiplex PCR reads through MiXCR, listing each CDR3 protein once. The repertoire includes 100,000 or so distinct CDR3 sequences, 20% to 25% of them detected once, and approximately 1.3% sits in the top ten. The record originates from a study of breast tumors, draining lymph nodes, adjacent tissues. Study-level findings and limits: The data were judged consistent with most tumor T cells coming from lymph node and expanding in tumor.

The clonotype was recovered from a female donor with breast cancer. Some clones in this sample may be carry-over from other donors' samples. V usage is TRBV28 and J usage is TRBJ1-5, with a possible D match to TRBD1 (5 bases). Sequenced: axillary lymph node tissue. The CDR3 loop is CASWGRDGFQPQHF. CDR3 in DNA: TGTGCCAGCTGGGGCAGGGACGGTTTTCAGCCCCAGCATTTT.